The 19 T cell receptor beta chains below come from one sample, sequenced in a study of OX40 agonist ivuxolimab in advanced cancers. Here immunoSEQ multiplex PCR was the method, and the copy in TCRdb shows in-frame clones only, minus some. The sample lists about 68,000 clones, 90% to 95% occurring once. This sample comprised CD4+ or CD8+ T cells sorted from blood, obtained in a trial of the OX40 agonist ivuxolimab. The receptors here all came from an adult with an advanced solid tumor such as melanoma, head and neck, liver or kidney cancer.

The V gene is TRBV15, the J gene TRBJ2-1; 9 bases line up with TRBD1. V trimming: 1 base; J trimming: 5 bases; junction bases outside the gene matches: 3. The CDR3 runs 15 residues. Germline V gene lookup returns CDR1 LNHNV and CDR2 YYDKDF (reference sequence). The chain's CDR3 is CATSRVDRGDNEQFF. CDR3 coding DNA: TGTGCCACCAGCAGAGTGGACAGGGGCGACAATGAGCAGTTCTTC.

V is TRBV5-1 and J is TRBJ2-1; no clear D. CDR3 size: 12 residues. Germline V lookup: CDR1 SGHRS, CDR2 YFSETQ. Trimming removed 1 base from V and 9 bases from J, with 8 bases in between. CDR3: CASSLKVGEQFF. The CDR3 bases are TGCGCCAGCAGCTTGAAGGTCGGTGAGCAGTTCTTC.

This clone appeared a few times. The rearrangement links TRBV9 to TRBJ2-5; 7 nucleotides agree with TRBD2. V was clipped by 4 bases and J by 5 bases; unmatched bases: 2. CDR3 length: 12 amino acids. The germline CDR1 and CDR2 sequences are SGDLS and YYNGEE. CDR3 sequence reads: CASSRRGETQYF. CDR3 bases: TGTGCCAGCAGCAGGCGGGGGGAGACCCAGTACTTC.

The CDR3 region has the DNA TGTGCCAGCAGTGAAGGGGGGGCTGATACGCAGTATTTT. Residues: CASSEGGADTQYF. The V gene is TRBV2, the J gene TRBJ2-3; D assignment may be TRBD1 or TRBD2 (6 bases each). Looked up from germline, CDR1 is SNHLY and CDR2 is FYNNEI. The CDR3 length is 13 residues. Trimming took off 1 base at V and 6 bases at J, with 8 bases between the two ends.

The chain joins TRBV10-3 to TRBJ1-1; 8 bases match TRBD1. V was pared by 3 bases and J by 0 bases, with 12 bases of the junction left unmatched. The V gene's germline CDR1 is ENHRY and CDR2 SYGVKD. This CDR3 spans 18 amino acids. CDR3: CAISDLSRTGTLNTEAFF. CDR3 bases: TGTGCCATCAGTGATCTAAGTCGGACAGGGACCCTGAACACTGAAGCTTTCTTT.

This clone showed up just once. The chain employs TRBV19 and TRBJ2-7, with 7 bases that match TRBD2. V was clipped by 3 bases and J by 3 bases; unmatched bases: 8. The CDR3 is made up of 15 amino acids. Per germline, CDR1 LNHDA and CDR2 SQIVND (reference sequence). For the CDR3, the DNA is TGTGCCAGTAGTATGTCGTCGGGAGGTGTCTACGAGCAGTACTTC. This codes for CASSMSSGGVYEQYF.

The rearrangement uses TRBV18 and TRBJ2-7; D may correspond to TRBD1 or TRBD2 (5 bases each). The CDR3 is made up of 14 amino acids. Germline V gene data show CDR1 as KGHSH and CDR2 as LQKENI. Trimming pared 2 bases from V and 2 bases from J, leaving 10 bases between. The chain's CDR3 is CASSPWDGTYEQYF. The CDR3 DNA is TGTGCCAGCTCACCATGGGACGGAACCTACGAGCAGTACTTC.

The chain couples TRBV7-8 to TRBJ2-3; D ambiguous. The germline V and J ends were trimmed by 2 bases and 4 bases, with 7 bases remaining between them. The CDR3 length is 13 residues. Germline V lookup: CDR1 SGHVS, CDR2 FQNEAQ. CDR3 sequence reads: CASSLRIADTQYF. Here the CDR3 DNA reads TGTGCCAGCAGCTTACGGATCGCAGATACGCAGTATTTT.

The chain employs TRBV7-2 and TRBJ2-7; 7 bases map to TRBD2. CDR1 is SGHTA and CDR2 is FQGNSA in the germline V gene. The V segment lost 4 bases and the J segment 7 bases; nucleotides outside the gene matches: 13. The CDR3 runs 15 residues. The CDR3 protein is CASSWGGERSKEQYF. The CDR3 DNA reads as TGTGCCAGCAGCTGGGGGGGGGAGCGATCTAAAGAGCAGTACTTC.

This chain joins TRBV19 and TRBJ2-1, with no clear D. Germline V gene data show CDR1 as LNHDA and CDR2 as SQIVND (reference sequence). The V gene lost 4 bases and the J gene lost 0 bases, with 10 bases spanning the gap. The CDR3 is made up of 15 amino acids. The CDR3 is CASSTNGASYNEQFF. CDR3 coding DNA: TGTGCCAGTAGTACCAACGGAGCCTCCTACAATGAGCAGTTCTTC.

A few counts support this clone. The V call is TRBV5-1, the J call TRBJ2-2; 7 nucleotides match TRBD2. From germline, CDR1 is SGHRS and CDR2 YFSETQ. The length of the CDR3 is 15 residues. After removal of 2 bases from V and 4 bases from J, the junction contained 5 bases not matched to a gene. The CDR3 DNA reads as TGCGCCAGCAGCTTTGGTGGGAGGGTCACCGGGGAGCTGTTTTTT. Translation: CASSFGGRVTGELFF. The complete variable domain, with remaining parts taken from reference TRBV5-1 and TRBJ2-2, reads KAGVTQTPRYLIKTRGQQVTLSCSPISGHRSVSWYQQTPGQGLQFLFEYFSETQRNKGNFPGRFSGRQFSNSRSEMNVSTLELGDSALYLCASSFGGRVTGELFFGEGSRLTVL.

V is TRBV11-1 and J is TRBJ2-7; D is possibly TRBD2 (5 bases). V was cut by 5 bases and J by 7 bases, with 15 bases left in between. In germline, CDR1 is SGHAT, CDR2 FQDESV (reference sequence). CDR3 length: 13 residues. CDR3: CASSPGRTGEQYF. CDR3 nucleotide sequence: TGTGCCAGCAGCCCCGGCCGGACGGGGGAGCAGTACTTC.

The rearrangement links TRBV7-3 to TRBJ1-1; no definite D call. The CDR3 loop spans 13 amino acids. V was shortened by 2 bases and J by 1 base, with 5 bases between the two germline ends. Germline-derived CDR1 and CDR2 are SGHTA and FQGTGA. CDR3 DNA sequence: TGTGCCAGCAGCTTACAGAGGAACACTGAAGCTTTCTTT. It is translated as CASSLQRNTEAFF.

The chain links TRBV11-2 to TRBJ2-7; 7 positions agree with TRBD1. Germline CDR1 and CDR2: SGHAT and FQNNGV. The CDR3 consists of 16 residues. J gave up 5 bases and V 1 base, and 11 bases lay outside the gene matches. The CDR3 here is CASSLGGRQGVHEQYF. Written as DNA, the CDR3 is TGTGCCAGCAGCTTAGGCGGTAGACAGGGCGTCCACGAGCAGTACTTC. The full variable domain, in which reference TRBV11-2 and TRBJ2-7 provide the parts outside the CDR3, is EAGVAQSPRYKIIEKRQSVAFWCNPISGHATLYWYQQILGQGPKLLIQFQNNGVVDDSQLPKDRFSAERLKGVDSTLKIQPAKLEDSAVYLCASSLGGRQGVHEQYFGPGTRLTVT.

This chain joins TRBV11-2 and TRBJ2-4; tentatively, D is TRBD2 (6 bases). Germline values: CDR1 SGHAT, CDR2 FQNNGV. Trimming cost V 3 bases and J 1 base, with 19 bases left between them. The CDR3 consists of 18 residues. The DNA of the CDR3 is TGTGCCAGCAGCTTTTTTACCCGGGTCGGAGGGGCCAAAAACATTCAGTACTTC. This translates into CASSFFTRVGGAKNIQYF.

This chain connects TRBV19 to TRBJ1-4, with no clear D. CDR1 LNHDA and CDR2 SQIVND come from the germline V gene (reference sequence). This CDR3 comprises 15 residues. V was pared by 4 bases and J by 6 bases, with 15 bases between. For the CDR3, the DNA is TGTGCCAGTAGTAGTCGATCCAAAGGAGATGAAAAACTGTTTTTT. This sequence encodes CASSSRSKGDEKLFF.

The rearrangement uses TRBV2 and TRBJ2-5; possible D gene TRBD1, 5 bases. The J call may be faulty, since TRBJ2-7 better matches the DNA end. The CDR3 extends over 17 amino acids. Germline V CDR1 and CDR2: SNHLY, FYNNEI. Written as DNA, the CDR3 is TGTGCCAGCAAACCTTTCATCCCGACAGAGAAAGGCTACGAGCAGTACTTC. This gives the protein CASKPFIPTEKGYEQYF.

V usage is TRBV7-2 and J usage is TRBJ1-2, with TRBD1 matching 8 bases. CDR3 size: 15 residues. Germline trimming cut 5 bases from V and 3 bases from J; bases unmatched to any gene: 8. CDR1 and CDR2 from the germline V gene are SGHTA and FQGNSA. The DNA for the CDR3 is TGTGCCAGCAGCCCGGACAGGGACCCCTACTATGGCTACACCTTC. Protein product: CASSPDRDPYYGYTF.

The V and J genes are TRBV5-1 and TRBJ1-2; TRBD1 agrees at 7 bases. This CDR3 is built from 14 residues. CDR1 SGHRS and CDR2 YFSETQ come from the germline V gene. Trimming took 0 bases from V and 8 from J; bases not matched to a gene: 7. This CDR3 reads CASSLGDRDYGYTF. The CDR3 DNA is TGCGCCAGCAGCTTGGGAGACAGGGATTACGGCTACACCTTC.